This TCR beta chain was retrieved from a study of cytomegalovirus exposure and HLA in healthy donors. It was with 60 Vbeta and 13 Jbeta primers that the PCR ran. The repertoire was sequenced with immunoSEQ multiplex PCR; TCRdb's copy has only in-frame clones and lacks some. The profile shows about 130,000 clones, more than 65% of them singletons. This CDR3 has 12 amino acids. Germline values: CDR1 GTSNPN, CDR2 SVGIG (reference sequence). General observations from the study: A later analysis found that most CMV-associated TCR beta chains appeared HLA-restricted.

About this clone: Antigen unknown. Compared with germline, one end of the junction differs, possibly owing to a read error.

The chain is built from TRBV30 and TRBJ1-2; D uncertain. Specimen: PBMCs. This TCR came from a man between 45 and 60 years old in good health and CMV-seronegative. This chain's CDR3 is CAWMDGAYGHTF. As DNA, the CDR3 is TGTGCCTGGATGGATGGAGCCTATGGCCACACCTTC. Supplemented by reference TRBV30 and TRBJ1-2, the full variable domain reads SQTIHQWPATLVQPVGSPLSLECTVEGTSNPNLYWYRQAAGRGLQLLFYSVGIGQISSEVPQNLSASRPQDRQFILSSKKLLLSDSGFYLCAWMDGAYGHTFGSGTRLTVV.